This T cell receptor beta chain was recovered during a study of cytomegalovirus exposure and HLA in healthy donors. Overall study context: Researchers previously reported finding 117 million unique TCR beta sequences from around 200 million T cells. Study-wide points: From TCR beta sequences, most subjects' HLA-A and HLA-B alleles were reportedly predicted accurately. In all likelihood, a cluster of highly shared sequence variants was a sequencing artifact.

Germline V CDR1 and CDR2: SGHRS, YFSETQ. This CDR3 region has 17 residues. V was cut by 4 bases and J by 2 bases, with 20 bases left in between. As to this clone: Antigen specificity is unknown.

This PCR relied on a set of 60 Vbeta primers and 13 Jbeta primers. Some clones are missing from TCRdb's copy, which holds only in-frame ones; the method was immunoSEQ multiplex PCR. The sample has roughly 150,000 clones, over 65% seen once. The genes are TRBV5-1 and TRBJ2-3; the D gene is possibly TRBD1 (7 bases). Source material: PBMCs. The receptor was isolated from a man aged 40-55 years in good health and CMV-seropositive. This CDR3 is CASSPGTAGAITDTQYF. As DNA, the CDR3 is TGCGCCAGCAGCCCCGGGACAGCGGGCGCTATCACAGATACGCAGTATTTT.